The clone carrying this TCR beta chain was picked up many times. Its antigen is currently unknown. TCRdb reanalyzed the PCR reads via MiXCR. There are around 41,000 clones in the sample; 3% to 3.5% occur only once, and approximately 9.8% lies in the top ten. No treatment had been given to any patient before thyroid surgery. The entry originates in a study of metastatic and nonmetastatic thyroid tumors. The V and J ends lost 6 bases and 2 bases, in that order; junction bases with no gene match: 7. Germline V gives CDR1 MNHNS, CDR2 SASEGT. This CDR3 comprises 15 residues. The study's findings and limits: In both blood and tumor samples, TCR beta diversity was reported significantly higher for malignant than benign nodules.

Sample: blood. The sequence was obtained from a female donor with papillary thyroid cancer or a benign thyroid nodule (not recorded which). Some clones in this sample may be carry-over from other donors' samples. The V gene is TRBV6-1, the J gene TRBJ2-3; 8 bases are shared with TRBD1. Here the CDR3 DNA reads TGTGCCAGCAGACCCGGGGACAGGAACACAGATACGCAGTATTTT. Encoded protein: CASRPGDRNTDTQYF.